The T cell receptor beta chain under discussion was sequenced for a study of vaccination and CD4 T cells after COVID-19. Overall study: Convalescents were six males and four females, two of them Hispanic.

An Oncomine TCR Beta short-read assay was used to sequence the DNA from cultured CD4+ T cells. Genomic DNA was drawn out of CD4+ T cells grown in culture. TCRdb analysed the PCR reads with MiXCR anew, one entry per CDR3 protein. Of more than 10,000 distinct CDR3 sequences listed, 36% were seen once; the top ten hold around 20%. About this clonotype itself: Antigen specificity is unknown.

This sample's treatment: roughly ten-day PBMC culture with coronavirus spike peptide pools or control peptides (ViraFEST assay). The CDR3 is 16 residues long. V was shortened by 2 bases and J by 2 bases, with 15 bases between the two germline ends. Germline-derived CDR1 and CDR2 are MNHEY and SVGAGI. This clonotype was sampled from a human donor with COVID-19. Material for sequencing was cultured CD4+ T cells from blood. The chain links TRBV6-5 to TRBJ2-5; D is undetermined. The chain's CDR3 is CASSYGLGEIQETQYF. As DNA, the CDR3 is TGTGCCAGCAGTTACGGTCTAGGAGAGATACAAGAGACCCAGTACTTC.